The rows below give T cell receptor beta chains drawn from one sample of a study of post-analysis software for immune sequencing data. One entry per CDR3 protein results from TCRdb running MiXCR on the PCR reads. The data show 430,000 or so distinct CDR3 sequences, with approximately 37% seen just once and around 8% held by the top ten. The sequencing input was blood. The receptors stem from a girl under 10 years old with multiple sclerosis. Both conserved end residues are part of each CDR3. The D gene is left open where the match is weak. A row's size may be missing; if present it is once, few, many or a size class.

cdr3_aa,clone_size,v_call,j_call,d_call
CSASPGLAGSTDTQYF,few,TRBV20-1,TRBJ2-3,TRBD2
CASSLWWTTRGGRKTQYF,NA,TRBV7-2,TRBJ2-5,NA
CASNPTGVITDTQYF,NA,TRBV5-5,TRBJ2-3,TRBD1
CASSLSTGGEAFF,NA,TRBV5-1,TRBJ1-1,NA
CASSWKGQGADNEQFF,NA,TRBV7-2,TRBJ2-1,TRBD1
CASSQDTQETQYF,few,TRBV4-1,TRBJ2-5,NA
CASSPKPWGSQLSVYNEQFF,NA,TRBV9,TRBJ2-1,NA
CASSWTGGAYEQYF,few,TRBV5-6,TRBJ2-7,TRBD1
CASSLVPGAADTQYF,few,TRBV7-2,TRBJ2-3,NA
CSAGHRGQGDEQYF,NA,TRBV20-1,NA,TRBD1
CASSPGTEQNSPLHF,few,TRBV27,TRBJ1-6,NA
CASSLTHWPQHF,NA,TRBV7-8,TRBJ1-5,NA
CSVRGFRTEAFF,NA,TRBV29-1,TRBJ1-1,NA
CASSPDRNQPQHF,NA,TRBV18,TRBJ1-5,TRBD1
CASSATVGYEQYF,NA,TRBV10-2,TRBJ2-7,NA
CAISMTSEYGYTF,few,TRBV10-3,TRBJ1-2,NA
CASSLRPGDTQYF,NA,TRBV28,TRBJ2-3,NA
CASTTVSGANVLTF,NA,TRBV6-5,TRBJ2-6,NA
CASSPKGGGVRYNEQFF,NA,TRBV7-9,TRBJ2-1,NA
CDHTFNTEAFF,NA,TRBV5-1,TRBJ1-1,NA
CATSRDRVSHNEQFF,NA,TRBV15,TRBJ2-1,NA
CASSPSHGQGSGELFF,NA,TRBV11-2,TRBJ2-2,TRBD1
CASSPGTGVHEQYF,NA,TRBV4-1,TRBJ2-7,TRBD1
CASSVYSNNQPQHF,NA,TRBV9,TRBJ1-5,NA
CASSKQRPNEKLFF,NA,TRBV28,TRBJ1-4,NA
CASKGLVGMQETQYF,NA,TRBV5-1,TRBJ2-5,TRBD2
CASSYSPQPRGYTF,few,TRBV6-5,TRBJ1-2,NA
CASSLTARTDTQYF,NA,TRBV12-3/TRBV12-4,TRBJ2-3,NA
CASSETHYNEQFF,NA,TRBV9,TRBJ2-1,NA
CSAGRGGGRALGQFF,few,TRBV20-1,TRBJ2-1,TRBD2
CAWSVPGDEQFF,NA,TRBV30,TRBJ2-1,NA